Each of the 20 T cell receptor beta chains below was sequenced from the same sample in a study of spatial heterogeneity in lung cancer. Time point meaning: sample taken at primary tumor resection. TCRdb re-derived calls from the 5' RACE reads in MiXCR, one entry per CDR3 protein. This table has over 10,000 distinct CDR3 sequences, roughly 4.6% appearing once. Study results and limitations: Counts that tracked tumor mutation counts were those of expanded intratumoral alpha and beta TCRs.

The antigens these receptors bind are not known. Sequences were derived from lung tumor tissue, sampled at surgery. These receptors all come from a male donor with early-stage non-small cell lung cancer.

A remark on this clonotype: Being off target in a library aimed at alpha chains, this beta chain has a size of little meaning. This chain connects TRBV6-2 or TRBV6-3 to TRBJ2-7; 10 bases match TRBD1. The CDR3 loop spans 14 amino acids. Trimming at V came to 7 bases and at J to 3 bases, leaving 6 bases not matched to a gene. Germline lookup yields CDR1 MNHEY and CDR2 SVGEGT. The CDR3 region is CASTSTGGRYEQYF. The CDR3 DNA reads as TGTGCCAGCACTTCGACAGGGGGCCGCTACGAGCAGTACTTC.

This clonotype came up many times. A library prepared for alpha chains yielded this beta chain as an off-target read; its size is of little meaning. The rearrangement links TRBV25-1 to TRBJ2-2; no reliable D call. V was cut by 4 bases and J by 6 bases, with 12 bases left in between. This CDR3 has 14 amino acids. Germline CDR1 reads MGHDK; CDR2 reads SYGVNS. CDR3 in amino acids: CASSVPSNPGELFF. The CDR3 nucleotides are TGTGCCAGCAGTGTTCCGTCCAACCCCGGGGAGCTGTTTTTT.

This clonotype has ten or more counts. Because this beta chain is a stray read in a library intended to capture alpha chains, its abundance should not be given much weight. The chain links TRBV6-6 to TRBJ2-2; D not resolved. CDR1 and CDR2 (germline): MNHNY, SVGAGI (reference sequence). Trimming cost V 2 bases and J 2 bases, with 3 bases left between them. The CDR3 is made up of 13 amino acids. The CDR3 nucleotides are TGTGCCAGCAGTTACCCCAACACCGGGGAGCTGTTTTTT. Translated: CASSYPNTGELFF.

This clonotype was picked up many times. Because the library targeted alpha chains, this beta chain is an off-target read whose size means little. The J gene is TRBJ1-2, the V gene TRBV20-1; TRBD1 aligns across 7 bases. CDR1 DFQATT and CDR2 SNEGSKA come from the germline V gene (reference sequence). The CDR3 has 12 residues. The ends lost 5 bases at V and 3 bases at J; junction bases unmatched: 3. The CDR3 protein is CSALQGHYGYTF. In nucleotides, the CDR3 is TGCAGTGCTTTACAGGGGCACTATGGCTACACCTTC.

This clonotype is labeled as medium-sized. This beta chain is an unintended read in a library built for alpha chains; its size means little. V is TRBV6-2 or TRBV6-3 and J is TRBJ1-1; D gene uncertain. Germline lookup yields CDR1 MNHEY and CDR2 SVGEGT. The CDR3 consists of 14 residues. V dropped 2 bases and J dropped 4 bases, with 11 bases sitting between them. DNA of the CDR3: TGTGCCAGCAGTTACAGAGACTGGGGCACTGAAGCTTTCTTT. Its translation is CASSYRDWGTEAFF.

This clonotype was counted ten times or more. With the library built for alpha chains, this beta chain is off target and its frequency is not meaningful. The rearrangement joins TRBV15 to TRBJ2-1; the match to TRBD2 covers 7 bases. CDR1 is LNHNV, CDR2 YYDKDF, per germline (reference sequence). V dropped 0 bases and J dropped 0; count of bases not matched to a gene: 8. The CDR3 has 18 residues. CDR3 coding DNA: TGTGCCACCAGCAGAGATTCCGGGGGGACGAGCTCCTACAATGAGCAGTTCTTC. It yields the protein CATSRDSGGTSSYNEQFF. Filled out from reference TRBV15 and TRBJ2-1, the complete variable domain reads DAMVIQNPRYQVTQFGKPVTLSCSQTLNHNVMYWYQQKSSQAPKLLFHYYDKDFNNEADTPDNFQSRRPNTSFCFLDIRSPGLGDTAMYLCATSRDSGGTSSYNEQFFGPGTRLTVL.

This clonotype was observed at least ten times. This beta chain represents an off-target read in a library built for alpha chains; its size is of limited meaning. This chain uses TRBV28 with TRBJ1-1; 8 nucleotides line up with TRBD1. Germline V gene lookup returns CDR1 MDHEN and CDR2 SYDVKM. This CDR3 region has 15 residues. J was trimmed by 4 bases and V by 5 bases; bases with no gene match: 9. The CDR3 region is CASSPYRGVSTEAFF. CDR3 coding DNA: TGTGCCAGCAGTCCGTACAGGGGGGTGAGCACTGAAGCTTTCTTT.

This clonotype was observed many times. This beta chain came through as a stray read in a library set up for alpha chains, and its size says little. Here the CDR3 DNA reads TGCGCCAGCAGCCAAGGCCCGGGGGCCAGGGAGACCCAGTACTTC. Amino acids: CASSQGPGARETQYF. The V call is TRBV4-1, the J call TRBJ2-5; the D call may be TRBD1 or TRBD2 (6 bases each). Trimming removed 1 base at V and 5 bases at J, with 14 bases between. CDR3 size: 15 residues. From germline, CDR1 is MGHRA and CDR2 YSYEKL.

This clonotype occurred many times. This beta chain came through as a stray read in a library set up for alpha chains, and its size says little. V gene TRBV28 combines with J gene TRBJ1-1; D is unclear. V lost 2 bases and J lost 5, with 12 bases in between. There are 14 residues in the CDR3. Germline CDR1 and CDR2: MDHEN and SYDVKM. Here the CDR3 DNA reads TGTGCCAGCAGTTTAGGGCGAAGTGGAACTGAAGCTTTCTTT. Residues: CASSLGRSGTEAFF.

This clonotype was detected many times. Since the library was made to target alpha chains, this beta chain is a stray read and its abundance is not meaningful. The chain joins TRBV10-3 to TRBJ1-1, with no clear D. Germline CDR1 is ENHRY and CDR2 is SYGVKD. Trimming left V 4 bases short and J 0 bases short, with 6 bases between. The CDR3 sequence is 13 residues long. The CDR3 is CAISVEVNTEAFF. CDR3 coding DNA: TGTGCCATCAGTGTGGAGGTGAACACTGAAGCTTTCTTT.

There are many counts of this clonotype. A library made for alpha chains picked up this beta chain off target, so its size means little. V and J are TRBV7-2 and TRBJ2-5; 7 nucleotides line up with TRBD2. The CDR3 is 15 residues long. Germline loops: CDR1 SGHTA, CDR2 FQGNSA. V gave up 5 bases and J gave up 3 bases; unmatched junction bases: 9. CDR3 bases: TGTGCCAGCAGCCCAGGTGGAGCGGGGAAAGAGACCCAGTACTTC. It is translated as CASSPGGAGKETQYF.

This clonotype was detected only a few times. This beta chain appears as a stray read in a library generated for alpha chains; its size is not informative. V usage is TRBV28 and J usage is TRBJ1-2; 8 positions match TRBD1. The germline CDR1 and CDR2 sequences are MDHEN and SYDVKM. This CDR3 comprises 13 residues. After removal of 6 bases from V and 6 bases from J, the junction contained 6 bases not matched to a gene. CDR3 protein: CASSPQGVDGYTF. As DNA, the CDR3 is TGTGCCAGCAGCCCACAGGGGGTGGATGGCTACACCTTC.

This clonotype was observed at least ten times. This beta chain is an off-target read within a library intended for alpha chains, so its frequency means little. V gene TRBV14 combines with J gene TRBJ1-6, with unresolved D. Deletions cut 0 bases from V and 4 bases from J, with 7 bases between. The CDR3 loop spans 15 amino acids. Germline V gives CDR1 SGHDN, CDR2 FVKESK. In nucleotides, the CDR3 is TGTGCCAGCAGCCAAGATGCGGTGTATAATTCACCCCTCCACTTT. It encodes CASSQDAVYNSPLHF.

This clonotype was counted at least ten times. As an off-target read in a library built for alpha chains, this beta chain has a frequency of little significance. The chain joins TRBV20-1 to TRBJ2-7, with 10 bases lining up with TRBD1. The CDR3 is 13 residues long. The germline V gene encodes CDR1 DFQATT and CDR2 SNEGSKA (reference sequence). The ends lost 1 base at V and 9 bases at J; junction bases unmatched: 6. The CDR3 sequence: CSARAGTGAGQYF. The CDR3 DNA follows: TGCAGTGCTAGAGCCGGGACAGGGGCGGGGCAGTACTTC.

This clonotype was seen ten or more times. Found in a library prepared for alpha chains, this beta chain is an off-target read, and its abundance has little meaning. Written as DNA, the CDR3 is TGTGCCAGCAGCTTATCCAGGAACACCGGGGAGCTGTTTTTT. It codes for CASSLSRNTGELFF. The chain links TRBV7-9 to TRBJ2-2, with D uncertain. The V gene's germline CDR1 is SEHNR and CDR2 FQNEAQ (reference sequence). This CDR3 is built from 14 residues. Trimming removed 2 bases at V and 1 base at J, with 5 bases between.

This clonotype was seen many times. This beta chain is a stray sequence in a library constructed for alpha chains; its clone size is not meaningful. V and J are TRBV6-2 or TRBV6-3 and TRBJ2-1; possible D gene TRBD1, 6 bases. Germline V gene lookup returns CDR1 MNHEY and CDR2 SVGEGT. CDR3 length: 15 amino acids. Trimming pared 6 bases from V and 8 bases from J, leaving 20 bases between. CDR3 nucleotides: TGTGCCAGCAGCCTAGAAAGAAACAGGGATCATGAGCAGTTCTTC. Translation: CASSLERNRDHEQFF.

To note about this clonotype: This beta chain is off target for a library built for alpha chains, so its abundance means little. This chain joins TRBV7-2 and TRBJ2-7; 14 bases line up with TRBD2. The length of the CDR3 is 15 residues. The V and J ends lost 5 bases and 7 bases, in that order; junction bases with no gene match: 7. Germline-derived CDR1 and CDR2 are SGHTA and FQGNSA. The CDR3 here is CASSPRLAGGREQYF. The CDR3 nucleotides are TGTGCCAGCAGCCCCAGACTAGCGGGGGGGCGGGAGCAGTACTTC.

This clonotype was detected only a few times. This beta chain turned up in a library designed for alpha chains; as an off-target read, its abundance says little. The chain carries TRBV7-9 and TRBJ2-1; 12 nucleotides align to TRBD2. CDR3 length: 14 residues. With 4 bases clipped from V and 8 bases from J, the junction kept 3 bases outside the gene matches. Per the germline V gene, CDR1 is SEHNR and CDR2 is FQNEAQ (reference sequence). In DNA form, the CDR3 reads TGTGCCAGCAGCTCGAGGACTAGCGGGGATGAGCAGTTCTTC. Encoded protein: CASSSRTSGDEQFF. Supplemented by reference TRBV7-9 and TRBJ2-1, the full variable domain reads DTGVSQNPRHKITKRGQNVTFRCDPISEHNRLYWYRQTLGQGPEFLTYFQNEAQLEKSRLLSDRFSAERPKGSFSTLEIQRTEQGDSAMYLCASSSRTSGDEQFFGPGTRLTVL.

This clonotype was counted at least ten times. Because this beta chain is a stray read in a library intended to capture alpha chains, its abundance should not be given much weight. The J gene is TRBJ1-5, the V gene TRBV20-1; 9 bases align to TRBD1. Trimming removed 5 bases from V and 4 bases from J; junction bases left unmatched: 6. The CDR3 contains 14 residues. CDR1 and CDR2 from the germline V gene are DFQATT and SNEGSKA (reference sequence). For the CDR3, the DNA is TGCAGTGCTGAGGACAGGGGACTTAATCAGCCCCAGCATTTT. It encodes CSAEDRGLNQPQHF.

This clonotype has a count of ten or more. A library made for alpha chains picked up this beta chain off target, so its size means little. This chain connects TRBV20-1 to TRBJ2-1; D is undetermined. This CDR3 has 14 amino acids. Between the trimmed V and J ends, which lost 3 bases and 0 bases, there was a span of 9 bases. Germline V gene sequence: CDR1 DFQATT, CDR2 SNEGSKA (reference sequence). The CDR3 DNA reads TGCAGTGCTAGTTCGACCCCCTCCTACAATGAGCAGTTCTTC. Translation: CSASSTPSYNEQFF.